These 28 T cell receptor beta chains were sequenced from one sample in a study of long-term antiretroviral therapy in people with HIV. An immunoSEQ assay, version v3.0, was performed at survey level. Assay used: immunoSEQ multiplex PCR; TCRdb lists only in-frame clones, some missing. The sample includes some 25,000 clones, 80% to 90% of them seen just once. The sample here was unsorted PBMCs, taken 3 years after starting antiretroviral therapy. Source of these receptors: a man aged 40-55 years with HIV.

This clone was detected only a few times. J is TRBJ1-1 and V is TRBV7-9, with a possible D match to TRBD1 (6 bases). The CDR3 has 15 amino acids. CDR1 is SEHNR, CDR2 FQNEAQ, per germline (reference sequence). V dropped 5 bases and J dropped 5 bases, with 18 bases sitting between them. In DNA form, the CDR3 reads TGTGCCAGCAGCGTACCGACAGGCTCCGGGACTGAAGCTTTCTTT. Residues: CASSVPTGSGTEAFF. The entire variable domain, with the rest obtained from reference TRBV7-9 and TRBJ1-1, is as follows: DTGVSQNPRHKITKRGQNVTFRCDPISEHNRLYWYRQTLGQGPEFLTYFQNEAQLEKSRLLSDRFSAERPKGSFSTLEIQRTEQGDSAMYLCASSVPTGSGTEAFFGQGTRLTVV.

The chain carries TRBV6-1 and TRBJ2-7, with D perhaps matching TRBD2 (6 bases). Trimming removed 7 bases from V and 3 bases from J, with 13 bases in between. The CDR3 length is 13 residues. The germline V gene has CDR1 MNHNS and CDR2 SASEGT. This chain's CDR3 is CASTRRDGYEQYF. CDR3 coding DNA: TGTGCCAGCACCCGGCGGGACGGCTACGAGCAGTACTTC.

CDR3 sequence (DNA): TGTGCCAGCAGCCCATACAGCGGGGGGGCAGGAAATGAGCAGTTCTTC. Translated, it gives CASSPYSGGAGNEQFF. The chain recombines TRBV11-2 with TRBJ2-1; 10 nucleotides align to TRBD2. Germline values: CDR1 SGHAT, CDR2 FQNNGV. The CDR3 spans 16 residues. V shed 5 bases, J shed 7 bases, and the junction held 11 bases outside the gene matches.

The rearrangement joins TRBV29-1 to TRBJ1-2; 9 bases map to TRBD1. Germline trimming cut 0 bases from V and 7 bases from J; bases unmatched to any gene: 9. This CDR3 is 15 amino acids long. The germline CDR1 and CDR2 sequences are SQVTM and ANQGSEA. As DNA, the CDR3 is TGCAGCGTTGAAGATTTGAGGACAGGGGTGTCTGGCTACACCTTC. Its translation: CSVEDLRTGVSGYTF.

There are a few counts of this clone. V is TRBV6-1 and J is TRBJ1-3; D is ambiguous. The V and J ends lost 0 bases and 0 bases respectively, with 6 bases between them. Germline CDR1 reads MNHNS; CDR2 reads SASEGT. This CDR3 has 15 residues. CDR3 DNA: TGTGCCAGCAGTGAAGCTTTTTCCTCTGGAAACACCATATATTTT. Its protein product is CASSEAFSSGNTIYF.

The chain carries TRBV15 and TRBJ2-1; 12 bases align to TRBD1. This CDR3 is 15 amino acids long. With 5 bases clipped from V and 6 bases from J, the junction kept 5 bases outside the gene matches. Germline V CDR1 and CDR2: LNHNV, YYDKDF (reference sequence). The CDR3: CATSLGTGGSNEQFF. The CDR3 region has the DNA TGTGCCACCAGCCTTGGGACAGGGGGCTCCAATGAGCAGTTCTTC.

This chain links TRBV29-1 with TRBJ1-3, with D possibly being TRBD1 (5 bases). Trimming took 5 bases from V and 4 from J, leaving 12 bases between them. The CDR3 runs to 13 residues. The germline V gene encodes CDR1 SQVTM and CDR2 ANQGSEA. CDR3 loop: CSVPGGDGNTIYF. The CDR3 DNA is TGCAGCGTTCCTGGGGGGGACGGAAACACCATATATTTT.

This chain uses TRBV5-5 with TRBJ1-4; no clear D gene. This CDR3 has 15 amino acids. Germline V gene data show CDR1 as SGHKS and CDR2 as YYEKEE (reference sequence). V dropped 3 bases and J dropped 4 bases, with 13 bases sitting between them. In DNA, the CDR3 is TGTGCCAGCAGCTCGATGGGAGTGGTTAATGAAAAACTGTTTTTT. Translating it yields CASSSMGVVNEKLFF.

This chain links TRBV4-2 with TRBJ2-5; D unresolved. The CDR3 has 16 residues. The ends were cut back, 3 bases at V and 3 bases at J, with 17 bases in the middle. The V gene's germline CDR1 is LGHNA and CDR2 YNFKEQ. This CDR3 reads CASSQGMEHTKETQYF. The CDR3 bases are TGTGCCAGCAGCCAGGGGATGGAACACACTAAAGAGACCCAGTACTTC.

The J gene is TRBJ1-2, the V gene TRBV28; 8 positions agree with TRBD1. The V segment lost 5 bases and the J segment 8 bases; nucleotides outside the gene matches: 19. The CDR3 totals 17 residues. Germline assignment: CDR1 MDHEN and CDR2 SYDVKM. The CDR3 DNA reads as TGTGCCAGCAGTCTCGTATCCGGGACAGGAGTCACAGGGGGCTACACCTTC. It translates to CASSLVSGTGVTGGYTF.

The rearrangement joins TRBV9 to TRBJ2-3; no clear D gene. Germline assignment: CDR1 SGDLS and CDR2 YYNGEE. V was pared by 0 bases and J by 0 bases, with 11 bases between. The CDR3 is made up of 16 amino acids. DNA of the CDR3: TGTGCCAGCAGCGTAGGAAGCTACCCCAGCACAGATACGCAGTATTTT. This codes for CASSVGSYPSTDTQYF. Using reference TRBV9 and TRBJ2-3 for the parts outside the CDR3, the full variable domain is DSGVTQTPKHLITATGQRVTLRCSPRSGDLSVYWYQQSLDQGLQFLIQYYNGEERAKGNILERFSAQQFPDLHSELNLSSLELGDSALYFCASSVGSYPSTDTQYFGPGTRLTVL.

The rearrangement uses TRBV7-9 and TRBJ2-1, with 11 bases fitting TRBD2. CDR1 is SEHNR and CDR2 is FQNEAQ in the germline V gene (reference sequence). The CDR3 contains 17 residues. V lost 2 bases and J lost 9; bases outside the gene matches: 12. The CDR3 loop reads CASSLSSGGHLGSEQFF. The CDR3 DNA reads TGTGCCAGCAGCTTATCTAGCGGGGGGCACCTAGGGAGTGAGCAGTTCTTC. Variable domain in full (rest from reference TRBV7-9 and TRBJ2-1): DTGVSQNPRHKITKRGQNVTFRCDPISEHNRLYWYRQTLGQGPEFLTYFQNEAQLEKSRLLSDRFSAERPKGSFSTLEIQRTEQGDSAMYLCASSLSSGGHLGSEQFFGPGTRLTVL.

This chain joins TRBV10-2 and TRBJ2-1; maybe TRBD1 (6 bases). Germline V gives CDR1 WSHSY, CDR2 SAAADI. CDR3 size: 12 residues. V lost 10 bases and J lost 8, with 15 bases in between. The CDR3 DNA reads TGCGCCACCAACTTTGGGGGCCATGAGCAGTTCTTC. The encoded protein is CATNFGGHEQFF.

This CDR3 is CASSQGRTESGYTF. Here the CDR3 DNA reads TGTGCCAGCAGCCAAGGTCGCACCGAAAGTGGCTACACCTTC. This rearrangement joins TRBV4-2 to TRBJ1-2; D gene ambiguous. The CDR3 covers 14 residues. Trimming left V 1 base short and J 7 bases short, with 13 bases between. Germline CDR1 LGHNA, CDR2 YNFKEQ.

The V and J genes are TRBV5-1 and TRBJ1-2; 10 bases are shared with TRBD1. Germline V gene data show CDR1 as SGHRS and CDR2 as YFSETQ. This CDR3 spans 14 amino acids. V lost 4 bases to trimming and J lost 4 bases; unmatched junction nucleotides: 4. CDR3 in amino acids: CASSVGQGGYGYTF. In DNA form, the CDR3 reads TGCGCCAGCAGCGTCGGACAGGGGGGCTATGGCTACACCTTC. Variable domain in full (rest from reference TRBV5-1 and TRBJ1-2): KAGVTQTPRYLIKTRGQQVTLSCSPISGHRSVSWYQQTPGQGLQFLFEYFSETQRNKGNFPGRFSGRQFSNSRSEMNVSTLELGDSALYLCASSVGQGGYGYTFGSGTRLTVV.

This clone was found once. The rearrangement joins TRBV14 to TRBJ1-2; D uncertain. Germline CDR1 is SGHDN and CDR2 is FVKESK. The CDR3 spans 16 residues. Trimming removed 0 bases at V and 8 bases at J, with 19 bases between. For the CDR3, the DNA is TGTGCCAGCAGCCAAGATGGCGTCGGATCCACTTGGGGCTACACCTTC. Translating it yields CASSQDGVGSTWGYTF.

This clone has only a few counts. The V gene is TRBV19, the J gene TRBJ1-3; D gene ambiguous. The CDR3 consists of 14 residues. Germline CDR1 is LNHDA and CDR2 is SQIVND (reference sequence). V was cut by 10 bases and J by 2 bases, with 15 bases left in between. CDR3 sequence: CATIQSGPGNTIYF. DNA for the CDR3: TGTGCCACCATACAGAGCGGGCCTGGAAACACCATATATTTT. The complete variable domain, with remaining parts taken from reference TRBV19 and TRBJ1-3, reads DGGITQSPKYLFRKEGQNVTLSCEQNLNHDAMYWYRQDPGQGLRLIYYSQIVNDFQKGDIAEGYSVSREKKESFPLTVTSAQKNPTAFYLCATIQSGPGNTIYFGEGSWLTVV.

The genes are TRBV19 and TRBJ2-3; TRBD2 is a possible D gene (5 bases). The V gene lost 3 bases and the J gene lost 3 bases, with 19 bases spanning the gap. This CDR3 region has 17 residues. Germline-derived CDR1 and CDR2 are LNHDA and SQIVND (reference sequence). The DNA for the CDR3 is TGTGCCAGTAGTATCCCTGCCGGGGAAGTAGGAACAGATACGCAGTATTTT. Translated: CASSIPAGEVGTDTQYF.

The CDR3 nucleotides are TGTGCCAGTAGCACCAAAGCGTTTGACAATCAGCCCCAGCATTTT. Amino acid sequence: CASSTKAFDNQPQHF. V is TRBV19 and J is TRBJ1-5; D gene unclear. Germline V CDR1 and CDR2: LNHDA, SQIVND (reference sequence). Trimming removed 6 bases at V and 3 bases at J, with 15 bases between. The length of the CDR3 is 15 residues.

This rearrangement joins TRBV6-5 to TRBJ1-6; 11 positions match TRBD1. V dropped 6 bases and J dropped 9; count of bases not matched to a gene: 4. Per germline, CDR1 MNHEY and CDR2 SVGAGI. The CDR3 runs 14 residues. This chain's CDR3 is CASRTGTGGSPLHF. DNA of the CDR3: TGTGCCAGCAGGACCGGGACAGGGGGTTCACCCCTCCACTTT.

This clone has a single count. The chain employs TRBV4-2 and TRBJ1-1; TRBD1 might be the D (6 bases). Trimming removed 1 base at V and 0 bases at J, with 9 bases between. CDR1 and CDR2 (germline): LGHNA, YNFKEQ. The CDR3 runs to 15 residues. CDR3 sequence reads: CASSQVTGMNTEAFF. The CDR3 region has the DNA TGTGCCAGCAGCCAAGTTACAGGGATGAACACTGAAGCTTTCTTT.

The V and J genes are TRBV7-8 and TRBJ2-7, with D perhaps matching TRBD2 (7 bases). Germline V lookup: CDR1 SGHVS, CDR2 FQNEAQ. This CDR3 spans 16 amino acids. Between the trimmed V and J ends, which lost 3 bases and 3 bases, there was a span of 18 bases. CDR3 DNA sequence: TGTGCCAGCAGCTTCTCCGACAGGCTAGCGGACTACGAGCAGTACTTC. This codes for CASSFSDRLADYEQYF.

CDR3 bases: TGCGCCAGCAGCGGGGGACAGGCCGGGGAGACCCAGTACTTC. As protein: CASSGGQAGETQYF. The rearrangement links TRBV5-1 to TRBJ2-5, with 8 nucleotides matching TRBD1. Germline V gives CDR1 SGHRS, CDR2 YFSETQ. This CDR3 is 14 amino acids long. The junction had 7 bases not matched to a gene; V was cut back by 4 bases and J by 5 bases.

Relative to its sample, this clone is medium-sized (0.01 to 0.1%). The rearrangement links TRBV28 to TRBJ1-2; possible D gene TRBD1, 5 bases. The germline V gene encodes CDR1 MDHEN and CDR2 SYDVKM. The V end was cut by 4 bases, the J end by 4 bases, with 13 bases between. This CDR3 is 14 amino acids long. The CDR3 is CASSSTGGIYGYTF. The CDR3 nucleotides read TGTGCCAGCAGTTCTACCGGGGGGATCTATGGCTACACCTTC.

The V call is TRBV23-1, the J call TRBJ2-1, with 7 bases that match TRBD1. TRBV23-1 is placed among ORFs of uncertain function. The junction had 20 bases not matched to a gene; V was cut back by 3 bases and J by 15 bases. The CDR3 runs to 16 residues. CDR3 coding DNA: TGCGCCAGCAGTCATGCTACCCCGGGGACAGCCTCCGTTTCGTTCTTC. Protein product: CASSHATPGTASVSFF.

The chain recombines TRBV18 with TRBJ2-5; 10 bases are shared with TRBD2. This CDR3 is built from 17 residues. Germline loops: CDR1 KGHSH, CDR2 LQKENI. V gave up 0 bases and J gave up 2 bases; unmatched junction bases: 6. The CDR3 DNA follows: TGTGCCAGCTCACCACCGACTAGCGGGCGGCAACAAGAGACCCAGTACTTC. Translation gives CASSPPTSGRQQETQYF.

This clone was recorded only once. The chain has TRBV7-9 and TRBJ1-2; D call uncertain. Germline-derived CDR1 and CDR2 are SEHNR and FQNEAQ (reference sequence). The CDR3 loop spans 12 amino acids. V lost 5 bases to trimming and J lost 8 bases, with 12 bases between them. CDR3 region: CASSPFELGYTF. The CDR3 coding sequence is TGTGCCAGCAGCCCGTTTGAGCTCGGCTACACCTTC.

The J gene is TRBJ2-7, the V gene TRBV11-3, with a weak D call TRBD2 (6 bases). V was trimmed by 5 bases and J by 2 bases, leaving 19 bases between them. From germline, CDR1 is SGHNT and CDR2 YENEEA. The CDR3 consists of 16 residues. The CDR3 here is CASSLDHGGGTYEQYF. CDR3 in DNA: TGTGCCAGCAGCCTTGACCACGGGGGAGGTACCTACGAGCAGTACTTC.